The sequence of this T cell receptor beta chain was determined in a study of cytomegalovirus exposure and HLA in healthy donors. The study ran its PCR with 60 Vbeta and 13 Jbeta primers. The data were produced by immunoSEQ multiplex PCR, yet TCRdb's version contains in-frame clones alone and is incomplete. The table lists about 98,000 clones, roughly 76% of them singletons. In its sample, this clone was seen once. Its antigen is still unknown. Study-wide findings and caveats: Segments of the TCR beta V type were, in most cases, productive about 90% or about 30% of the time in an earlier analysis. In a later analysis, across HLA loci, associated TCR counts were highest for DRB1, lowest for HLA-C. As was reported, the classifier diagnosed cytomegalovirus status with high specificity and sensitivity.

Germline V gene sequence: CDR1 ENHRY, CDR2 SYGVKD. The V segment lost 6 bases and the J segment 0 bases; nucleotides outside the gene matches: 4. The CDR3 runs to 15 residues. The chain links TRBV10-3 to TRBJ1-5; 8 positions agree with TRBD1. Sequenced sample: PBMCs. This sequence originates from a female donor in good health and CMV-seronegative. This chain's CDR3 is CAIRGTGDSNQPQHF. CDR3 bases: TGTGCCATCAGGGGGACAGGCGATAGCAATCAGCCCCAGCATTTT.